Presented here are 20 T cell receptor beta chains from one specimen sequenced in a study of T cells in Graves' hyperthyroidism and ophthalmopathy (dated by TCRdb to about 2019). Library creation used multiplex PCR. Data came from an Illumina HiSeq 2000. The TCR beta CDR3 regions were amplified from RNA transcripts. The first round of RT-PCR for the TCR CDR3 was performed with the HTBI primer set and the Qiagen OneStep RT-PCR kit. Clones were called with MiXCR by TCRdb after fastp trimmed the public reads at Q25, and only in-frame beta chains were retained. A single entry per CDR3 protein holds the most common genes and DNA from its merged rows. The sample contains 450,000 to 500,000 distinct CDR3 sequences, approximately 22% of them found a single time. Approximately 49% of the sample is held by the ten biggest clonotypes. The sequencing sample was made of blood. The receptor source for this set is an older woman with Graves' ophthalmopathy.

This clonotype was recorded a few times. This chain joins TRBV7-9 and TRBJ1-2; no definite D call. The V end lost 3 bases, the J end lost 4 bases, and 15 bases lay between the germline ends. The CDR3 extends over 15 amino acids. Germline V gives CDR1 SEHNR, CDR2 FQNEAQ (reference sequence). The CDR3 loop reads CASSLGLPPGYGYTF. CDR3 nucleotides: TGTGCCAGCAGCTTGGGTCTCCCCCCCGGCTATGGCTACACCTTC.

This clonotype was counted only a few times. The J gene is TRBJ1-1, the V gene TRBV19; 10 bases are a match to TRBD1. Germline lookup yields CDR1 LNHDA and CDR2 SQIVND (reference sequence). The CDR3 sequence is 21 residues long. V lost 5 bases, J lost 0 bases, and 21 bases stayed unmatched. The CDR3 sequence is CASSSRGATGQGLVMNTEAFF. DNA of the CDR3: TGTGCCAGTAGTTCGAGAGGGGCGACGGGACAGGGGCTGGTCATGAACACTGAAGCTTTCTTT.

DNA of the CDR3: TGTGCCAGCAGTGGGACAGGGTTCCTCGGGGAGCTGTTTTTT. Encoded protein: CASSGTGFLGELFF. This chain uses TRBV6-4 with TRBJ2-2; TRBD1 aligns across 8 bases. V shed 4 bases, J shed 7 bases, and the junction held 5 bases outside the gene matches. This CDR3 region has 14 residues. The V gene's germline CDR1 is MRHNA and CDR2 SNTAGT.

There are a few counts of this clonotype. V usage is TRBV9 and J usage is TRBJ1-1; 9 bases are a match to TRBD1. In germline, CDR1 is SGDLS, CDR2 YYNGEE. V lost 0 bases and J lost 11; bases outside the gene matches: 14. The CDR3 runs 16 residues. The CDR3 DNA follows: TGTGCCAGCAGCGTAGGAACAGGGGGCGCGTTCAACCAGGCTTTCTTT. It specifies CASSVGTGGAFNQAFF.

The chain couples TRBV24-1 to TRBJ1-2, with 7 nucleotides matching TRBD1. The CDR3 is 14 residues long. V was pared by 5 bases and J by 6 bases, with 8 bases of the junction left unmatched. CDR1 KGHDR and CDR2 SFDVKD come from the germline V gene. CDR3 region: CATSVGTAINGYTF. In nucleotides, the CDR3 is TGTGCCACCAGTGTAGGGACAGCGATCAATGGCTACACCTTC.

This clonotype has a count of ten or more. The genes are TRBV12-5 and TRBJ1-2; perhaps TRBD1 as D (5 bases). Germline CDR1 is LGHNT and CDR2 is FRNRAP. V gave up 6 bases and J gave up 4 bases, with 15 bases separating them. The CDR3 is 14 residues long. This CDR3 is CASGRPGDRYGYTF. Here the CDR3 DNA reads TGTGCTAGTGGCCGACCCGGGGACCGCTATGGCTACACCTTC. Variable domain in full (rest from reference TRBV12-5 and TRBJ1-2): DARVTQTPRHKVTEMGQEVTMRCQPILGHNTVFWYRQTMMQGLELLAYFRNRAPLDDSGMPKDRFSAEMPDATLATLKIQPSEPRDSAVYFCASGRPGDRYGYTFGSGTRLTVV.

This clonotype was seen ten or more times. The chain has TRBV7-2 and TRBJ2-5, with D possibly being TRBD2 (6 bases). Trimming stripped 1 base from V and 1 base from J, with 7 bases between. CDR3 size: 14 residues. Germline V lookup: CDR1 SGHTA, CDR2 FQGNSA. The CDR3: CASSLGGTQETQYF. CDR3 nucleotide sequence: TGTGCCAGCAGCTTAGGCGGGACCCAAGAGACCCAGTACTTC. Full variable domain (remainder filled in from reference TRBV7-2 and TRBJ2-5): GAGVSQSPSNKVTEKGKDVELRCDPISGHTALYWYRQSLGQGLEFLIYFQGNSAPDKSGLPSDRFSAERTGGSVSTLTIQRTQQEDSAVYLCASSLGGTQETQYFGPGTRLLVL.

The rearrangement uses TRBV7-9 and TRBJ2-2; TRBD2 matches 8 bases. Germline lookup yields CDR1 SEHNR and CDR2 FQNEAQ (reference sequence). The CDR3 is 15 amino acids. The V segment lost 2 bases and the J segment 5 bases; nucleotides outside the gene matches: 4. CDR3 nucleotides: TGTGCCAGCAGCTTAACCTCTAGCGGGACCGGGGAGCTGTTTTTT. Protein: CASSLTSSGTGELFF.

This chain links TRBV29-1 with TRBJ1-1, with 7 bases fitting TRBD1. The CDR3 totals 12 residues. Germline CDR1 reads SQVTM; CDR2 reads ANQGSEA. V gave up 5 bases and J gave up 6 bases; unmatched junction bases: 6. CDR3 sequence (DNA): TGCAGCGTTTACAAGGGGGCATCTGAAGCTTTCTTT. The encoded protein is CSVYKGASEAFF. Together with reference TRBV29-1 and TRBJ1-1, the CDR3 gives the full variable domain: SAVISQKPSRDICQRGTSLTIQCQVDSQVTMMFWYRQQPGQSLTLIATANQGSEATYESGFVIDKFPISRPNLTFSTLTVSNMSPEDSSIYLCSVYKGASEAFFGQGTRLTVV.

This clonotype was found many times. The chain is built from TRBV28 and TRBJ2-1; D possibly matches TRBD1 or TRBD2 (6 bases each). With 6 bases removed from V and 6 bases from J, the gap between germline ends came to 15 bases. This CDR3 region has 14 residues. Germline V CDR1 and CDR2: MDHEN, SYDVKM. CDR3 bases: TGTGCCAGCAGCCGGTCGGGGGCCCTCAATGAGCAGTTCTTC. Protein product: CASSRSGALNEQFF.

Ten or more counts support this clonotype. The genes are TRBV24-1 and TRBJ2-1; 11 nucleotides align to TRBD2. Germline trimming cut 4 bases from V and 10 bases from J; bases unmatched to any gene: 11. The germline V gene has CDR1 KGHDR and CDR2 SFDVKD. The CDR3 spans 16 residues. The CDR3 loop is CATSDPTSGIAQEQFF. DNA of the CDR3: TGTGCCACCAGTGACCCGACTAGCGGGATCGCGCAGGAGCAGTTCTTC.

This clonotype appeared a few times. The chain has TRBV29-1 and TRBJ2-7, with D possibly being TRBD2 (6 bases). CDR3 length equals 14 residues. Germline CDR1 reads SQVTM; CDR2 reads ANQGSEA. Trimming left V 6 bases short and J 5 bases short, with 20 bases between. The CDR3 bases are TGCAGCGTCGGGGGTGGTGTGGGAGCGGACGAGCAGTACTTC. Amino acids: CSVGGGVGADEQYF.

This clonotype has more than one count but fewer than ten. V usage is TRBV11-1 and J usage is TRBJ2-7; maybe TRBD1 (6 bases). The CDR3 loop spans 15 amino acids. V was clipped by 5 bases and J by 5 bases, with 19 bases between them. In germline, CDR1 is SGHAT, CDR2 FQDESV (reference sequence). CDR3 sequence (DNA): TGTGCCAGCAGCCGCCGGGTAGGGGGAACCAACGAGCAGTACTTC. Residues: CASSRRVGGTNEQYF.

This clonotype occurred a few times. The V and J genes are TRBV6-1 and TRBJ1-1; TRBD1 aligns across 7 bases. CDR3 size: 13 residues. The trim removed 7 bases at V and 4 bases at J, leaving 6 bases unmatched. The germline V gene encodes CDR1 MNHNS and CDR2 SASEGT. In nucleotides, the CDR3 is TGTGCCAGCACGAGGGACAGTGCCACTGAAGCTTTCTTT. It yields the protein CASTRDSATEAFF.

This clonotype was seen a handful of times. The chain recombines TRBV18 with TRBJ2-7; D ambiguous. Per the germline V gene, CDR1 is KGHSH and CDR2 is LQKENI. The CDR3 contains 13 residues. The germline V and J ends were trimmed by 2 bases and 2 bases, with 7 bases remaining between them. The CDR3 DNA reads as TGTGCCAGCTCACCAATTGGGACCTACGAGCAGTACTTC. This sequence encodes CASSPIGTYEQYF. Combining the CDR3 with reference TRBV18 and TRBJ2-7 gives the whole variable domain NAGVMQNPRHLVRRRGQEARLRCSPMKGHSHVYWYRQLPEEGLKFMVYLQKENIIDESGMPKERFSAEFPKEGPSILRIQQVVRGDSAAYFCASSPIGTYEQYFGPGTRLTVT.

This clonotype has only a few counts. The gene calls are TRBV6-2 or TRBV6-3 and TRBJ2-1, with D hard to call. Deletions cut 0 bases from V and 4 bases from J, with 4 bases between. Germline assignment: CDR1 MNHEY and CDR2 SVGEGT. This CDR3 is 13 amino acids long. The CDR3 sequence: CASSYSWYNEQFF. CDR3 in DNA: TGTGCCAGCAGTTACTCGTGGTACAATGAGCAGTTCTTC.

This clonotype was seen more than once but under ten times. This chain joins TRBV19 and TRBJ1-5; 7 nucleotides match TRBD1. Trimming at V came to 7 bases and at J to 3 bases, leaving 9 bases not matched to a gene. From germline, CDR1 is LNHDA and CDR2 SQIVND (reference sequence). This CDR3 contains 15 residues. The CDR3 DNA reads TGTGCCAGTAACTCGCGGGACAGTCACAATCAGCCCCAGCATTTT. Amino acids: CASNSRDSHNQPQHF.

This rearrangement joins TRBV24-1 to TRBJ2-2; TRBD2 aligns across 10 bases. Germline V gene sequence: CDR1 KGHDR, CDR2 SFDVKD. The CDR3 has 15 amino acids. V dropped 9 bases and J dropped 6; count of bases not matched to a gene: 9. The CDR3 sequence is CATSASGSSAGELFF. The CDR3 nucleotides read TGTGCCACCTCCGCTAGCGGGAGTTCAGCCGGGGAGCTGTTTTTT.

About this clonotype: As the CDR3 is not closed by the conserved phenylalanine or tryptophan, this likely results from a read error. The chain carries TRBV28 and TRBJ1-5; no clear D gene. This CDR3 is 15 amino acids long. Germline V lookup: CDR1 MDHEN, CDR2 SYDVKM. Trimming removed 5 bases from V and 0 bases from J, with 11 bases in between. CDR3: CASSHAYLSNQPQHS. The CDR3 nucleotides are TGTGCCAGCAGTCACGCTTATCTTAGCAATCAGCCCCAGCATTCT.

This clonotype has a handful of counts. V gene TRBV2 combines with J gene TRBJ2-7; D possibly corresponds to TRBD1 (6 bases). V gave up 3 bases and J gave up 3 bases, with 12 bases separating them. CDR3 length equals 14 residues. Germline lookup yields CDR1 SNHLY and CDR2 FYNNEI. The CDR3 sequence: CASSEDSPHYEQYF. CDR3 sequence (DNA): TGTGCCAGCAGTGAGGACAGCCCGCACTACGAGCAGTACTTC.